This T cell receptor (beta chain) was captured by sequencing in a study of regulatory T cells in long-lasting Graves disease. On the study more broadly: In persistent Graves' disease, antithyroid drugs had been taken for over 5 years and TSH receptor antibodies stayed positive. Findings and caveats of the study: Persistent cases favored TRBV28, TRBJ1-2 and TRBJ2-5.

Documented time point: persistent/refractory GD, antithyroid drugs over 5 years with positive TRAb. The TCR library was made from RNA extracted from PBMCs. Researchers made TCR beta libraries by using iRepertoire HTBI primers and running Arm-PCR on CDR3 regions. One entry per CDR3 protein, called by TCRdb with MiXCR from the multiplex PCR reads. The data show roughly 450,000 distinct CDR3 sequences, around 21% seen once. This clonotype occurred a few times. Its specificity is not known. This CDR3 comprises 16 residues. The trim removed 2 bases at V and 2 bases at J, leaving 7 bases unmatched. CDR1 and CDR2 from the germline V gene are SEHNR and FQNEAQ (reference sequence).

The material sequenced was peripheral blood mononuclear cells (PBMCs), taken when the disease was refractory, from a patient treated with antithyroid drugs. The rearrangement links TRBV7-9 to TRBJ2-5, with 8 nucleotides matching TRBD1. The source of this sequence is a female donor with Graves disease. CDR3 residues: CASSLSTGGYQETQYF. DNA of the CDR3: TGTGCCAGCAGCTTAAGTACAGGGGGATATCAAGAGACCCAGTACTTC.